This T cell receptor beta chain is drawn from a study of cytomegalovirus exposure and HLA in healthy donors. Study details: Tens of millions of unique TCRs from HLA-typed donors were held in an early release of data.

The CDR3 sequence is 15 residues long. V shed 6 bases and J 6 bases; nucleotides not matched to a gene: 9. The germline V gene encodes CDR1 MGHRA and CDR2 YSYEKL. Primers included in the PCR were 60 Vbeta and 13 Jbeta primers. Clones were sequenced by immunoSEQ multiplex PCR, and TCRdb holds only the in-frame ones, with some missing. The top ten clones hold under 6% of a sample with under 200,000 clones, about 80% of them seen once. This clone appeared a few times. This receptor was identified in a man aged 25-45 years in good health and CMV-seronegative. The sequenced material came from PBMCs. The rearrangement links TRBV4-1 to TRBJ2-1; 9 bases agree with TRBD1. CDR3 nucleotide sequence: TGCGCCAGCAGACATCCGGGACAGGGTATCAATGAGCAGTTCTTC. Its translation is CASRHPGQGINEQFF.